The 28 T cell receptor beta chains listed next were all sequenced from one sample in a study of blood T cell repertoires in COVID-19. Repertoires were generated with immunoSEQ multiplex PCR, while TCRdb's copy carries only in-frame clones and drops some. The sample holds 100,000 to 150,000 clones, around 87% seen once. The sequenced sample was peripheral blood. Receptor source: a woman aged 55-70 years with acute or convalescent COVID-19.

The J gene is TRBJ2-1, the V gene TRBV19; 8 positions agree with TRBD2. Trimming cost V 2 bases and J 3 bases; bases outside gene matches: 3. Looked up from germline, CDR1 is LNHDA and CDR2 is SQIVND (reference sequence). The CDR3 sequence is 15 residues long. The CDR3 reads CASSIRTSFYNEQFF. Here the CDR3 DNA reads TGTGCCAGTAGTATACGGACTAGCTTCTACAATGAGCAGTTCTTC.

This rearrangement joins TRBV5-1 to TRBJ2-1; a possible D gene is TRBD1 (6 bases). The length of the CDR3 is 15 residues. V was trimmed by 4 bases and J by 0 bases, leaving 11 bases between them. In germline, CDR1 is SGHRS, CDR2 YFSETQ. CDR3 region: CASSTTGTSYNEQFF. The CDR3 coding sequence is TGCGCCAGCAGCACTACAGGGACCTCCTACAATGAGCAGTTCTTC. The full variable domain, in which reference TRBV5-1 and TRBJ2-1 provide the parts outside the CDR3, is KAGVTQTPRYLIKTRGQQVTLSCSPISGHRSVSWYQQTPGQGLQFLFEYFSETQRNKGNFPGRFSGRQFSNSRSEMNVSTLELGDSALYLCASSTTGTSYNEQFFGPGTRLTVL.

This chain connects TRBV28 to TRBJ2-3; weak D call: TRBD1 (5 bases). Germline V gene data show CDR1 as MDHEN and CDR2 as SYDVKM. The CDR3 totals 14 residues. Between the trimmed V and J ends, which lost 5 bases and 14 bases, there was a span of 23 bases. The CDR3 here is CASSDREKTVPRYF. As DNA, the CDR3 is TGTGCCAGCAGTGACCGAGAAAAGACAGTGCCTAGGTATTTT.

The chain links TRBV27 to TRBJ1-1; D not resolved. CDR3 length equals 13 residues. CDR1 is MNHEY and CDR2 is SMNVEV in the germline V gene (reference sequence). V dropped 3 bases and J dropped 7 bases, with 12 bases sitting between them. This CDR3 is CASSFRSGGEAFF. DNA for the CDR3: TGTGCCAGCAGTTTCAGGTCGGGAGGTGAAGCTTTCTTT.

This rearrangement joins TRBV5-1 to TRBJ2-3; no clear D. The ends were cut back, 3 bases at V and 0 bases at J, with 8 bases in the middle. CDR1 SGHRS and CDR2 YFSETQ come from the germline V gene. The CDR3 totals 14 residues. This CDR3 is CASSWSRSTDTQYF. The DNA of the CDR3 is TGCGCCAGCAGCTGGAGCCGAAGCACAGATACGCAGTATTTT.

This clone was recorded only once. The rearrangement uses TRBV18 and TRBJ1-3; no definite D call. V was clipped by 3 bases and J by 10 bases, with 22 bases between them. This CDR3 is 16 amino acids long. Germline V gene sequence: CDR1 KGHSH, CDR2 LQKENI. The CDR3 loop reads CASSPPGFKVGRTIYF. CDR3 DNA: TGTGCCAGCTCACCTCCGGGGTTCAAAGTAGGGCGGACCATATATTTT. Filled out from reference TRBV18 and TRBJ1-3, the complete variable domain reads NAGVMQNPRHLVRRRGQEARLRCSPMKGHSHVYWYRQLPEEGLKFMVYLQKENIIDESGMPKERFSAEFPKEGPSILRIQQVVRGDSAAYFCASSPPGFKVGRTIYFGEGSWLTVV.

V is TRBV7-2 and J is TRBJ1-3, with 11 bases aligning to TRBD1. V trimming: 3 bases; J trimming: 5 bases; junction bases outside the gene matches: 6. CDR1 SGHTA and CDR2 FQGNSA come from the germline V gene. This CDR3 region has 16 residues. DNA for the CDR3: TGTGCCAGCAGCTTGGGTCGGACAGGGGGCAGAAACACCATATATTTT. It yields the protein CASSLGRTGGRNTIYF.

The chain couples TRBV7-9 to TRBJ1-1, with D possibly matching TRBD1 (6 bases). The length of the CDR3 is 18 residues. V lost 0 bases to trimming and J lost 0 bases, with 17 bases between them. Germline V CDR1 and CDR2: SEHNR, FQNEAQ (reference sequence). The CDR3 protein is CASSLARWQGRMNTEAFF. CDR3 in DNA: TGTGCCAGCAGCTTAGCGAGGTGGCAGGGGCGGATGAACACTGAAGCTTTCTTT.

The chain recombines TRBV10-2 with TRBJ2-3; TRBD2 matches at 8 bases. The CDR3 covers 18 residues. After removal of 5 bases from V and 0 bases from J, the junction contained 13 bases not matched to a gene. Germline V gene sequence: CDR1 WSHSY, CDR2 SAAADI. For the CDR3, the DNA is TGCGCCAGCAGTAGGCTAGCGGGCCAAAGCTCTAGCACAGATACGCAGTATTTT. Protein product: CASSRLAGQSSSTDTQYF.

The V and J genes are TRBV7-9 and TRBJ1-2, with D possibly matching TRBD1 (5 bases). The CDR3 consists of 14 residues. Trimming removed 4 bases from V and 7 bases from J, with 16 bases in between. Germline CDR1 SEHNR, CDR2 FQNEAQ (reference sequence). The CDR3 region has the DNA TGTGCCAGCAGCTCGACAGTCGGGGGATTTGGCTACACCTTC. Protein product: CASSSTVGGFGYTF.

The gene calls are TRBV6-4 and TRBJ2-3, with D possibly being TRBD2 (5 bases). Per germline, CDR1 MRHNA and CDR2 SNTAGT. The CDR3 contains 14 residues. V lost 5 bases to trimming and J lost 5 bases, with 14 bases between them. The CDR3 loop reads CASSLRGEGDTQYF. CDR3 nucleotide sequence: TGTGCCAGCAGTCTACGCGGAGAGGGAGATACGCAGTATTTT.

CDR3 sequence (DNA): TGTGCCAGCAGCGTAGAACCCGCAGGCAGTCAAGCTTTCTTT. Translating gives CASSVEPAGSQAFF. V and J are TRBV9 and TRBJ1-1; no firm D call. The CDR3 is made up of 14 amino acids. Trimming left V 0 bases short and J 9 bases short, with 15 bases between. Germline CDR1 reads SGDLS; CDR2 reads YYNGEE. The full variable domain, in which reference TRBV9 and TRBJ1-1 provide the parts outside the CDR3, is DSGVTQTPKHLITATGQRVTLRCSPRSGDLSVYWYQQSLDQGLQFLIQYYNGEERAKGNILERFSAQQFPDLHSELNLSSLELGDSALYFCASSVEPAGSQAFFGQGTRLTVV.

The rearrangement uses TRBV14 and TRBJ2-1, with 9 bases aligning to TRBD2. This CDR3 contains 17 residues. CDR1 SGHDN and CDR2 FVKESK come from the germline V gene. After removal of 4 bases from V and 5 bases from J, the junction contained 12 bases not matched to a gene. CDR3 nucleotide sequence: TGTGCCAGCAGCCCCTCCCAGGGCTGGACTAGCGACAATGAGCAGTTCTTC. This translates into CASSPSQGWTSDNEQFF.

The chain combines TRBV30 with TRBJ1-2; D unresolved. This CDR3 has 13 residues. The germline V and J ends were trimmed by 3 bases and 0 bases, with 8 bases remaining between them. Germline lookup yields CDR1 GTSNPN and CDR2 SVGIG (reference sequence). CDR3: CAWSPTSNYGYTF. The CDR3 DNA sequence: TGTGCCTGGAGCCCGACTTCTAACTATGGCTACACCTTC.

The chain couples TRBV6-2 or TRBV6-3 to TRBJ1-5; the D is unclear. The CDR3 contains 15 residues. V gave up 2 bases and J gave up 0 bases, with 8 bases separating them. CDR1 is MNHEY and CDR2 is SVGEGT in the germline V gene. DNA of the CDR3: TGTGCCAGCAGTTACGGGCAGCATAGCAATCAGCCCCAGCATTTT. Translation: CASSYGQHSNQPQHF.

The chain uses TRBV5-4 and TRBJ2-3; D may be TRBD2 (7 bases). In germline, CDR1 is SGHNT, CDR2 YYREEE (reference sequence). This CDR3 is built from 15 residues. With 2 bases removed from V and 2 bases from J, the gap between germline ends came to 12 bases. The CDR3 coding sequence is TGTGCCAGCAGCTTACGGGGGGCGGCCACAGATACGCAGTATTTT. Its translation is CASSLRGAATDTQYF.

V usage is TRBV7-3 and J usage is TRBJ1-1; 7 bases are shared with TRBD1. The CDR3 sequence is 13 residues long. Trimming removed 3 bases from V and 3 bases from J; junction bases left unmatched: 1. Germline CDR1 reads SGHTA; CDR2 reads FQGTGA. The CDR3 sequence is CASSFGTDTEAFF. CDR3 coding DNA: TGTGCCAGCAGCTTCGGGACAGACACTGAAGCTTTCTTT.

CDR3 coding DNA: TGTGCCAGCAGCAGGGGGACAGGGAATGAAAAACTGTTTTTT. This sequence encodes CASSRGTGNEKLFF. The rearrangement links TRBV27 to TRBJ1-4; 9 positions match TRBD1. CDR1 MNHEY and CDR2 SMNVEV come from the germline V gene (reference sequence). This CDR3 spans 14 amino acids. Trimming at V came to 6 bases and at J to 5 bases, leaving 4 bases not matched to a gene.

The rearrangement joins TRBV6-5 to TRBJ1-2, with 7 bases fitting TRBD1. The J segment lost 8 bases and the V segment lost 6 bases, leaving 9 bases of the junction unmatched. There are 13 residues in the CDR3. Germline V gene data show CDR1 as MNHEY and CDR2 as SVGAGI. DNA for the CDR3: TGTGCCAGCAGACAGGACAGGACCGGCGGCTACACCTTC. This sequence encodes CASRQDRTGGYTF.

The V call is TRBV5-1, the J call TRBJ2-1, with 11 nucleotides matching TRBD2. V shed 2 bases, J shed 5 bases, and the junction held 6 bases outside the gene matches. This CDR3 comprises 16 residues. Germline CDR1 SGHRS, CDR2 YFSETQ. The CDR3 loop reads CASSFLTSGTDNEQFF. CDR3 DNA: TGCGCCAGCAGCTTTCTGACTAGCGGGACCGACAATGAGCAGTTCTTC.

The chain recombines TRBV5-1 with TRBJ1-3; TRBD1 might be the D (5 bases). V lost 7 bases to trimming and J lost 0 bases, with 11 bases between them. CDR3 length: 14 residues. Germline V gene lookup returns CDR1 SGHRS and CDR2 YFSETQ. The CDR3 reads CASQDTASGNTIYF. Here the CDR3 DNA reads TGCGCCAGCCAGGACACAGCCTCTGGAAACACCATATATTTT. Full variable domain (missing parts from reference TRBV5-1 and TRBJ1-3): KAGVTQTPRYLIKTRGQQVTLSCSPISGHRSVSWYQQTPGQGLQFLFEYFSETQRNKGNFPGRFSGRQFSNSRSEMNVSTLELGDSALYLCASQDTASGNTIYFGEGSWLTVV.

The V and J genes are TRBV6-5 and TRBJ1-1; 7 bases align to TRBD1. This CDR3 has 13 residues. V shed 6 bases and J 10 bases; nucleotides not matched to a gene: 11. Germline CDR1 is MNHEY and CDR2 is SVGAGI. The CDR3 protein is CASSQTGDLRAFF. CDR3 DNA sequence: TGTGCCAGCAGCCAAACAGGGGACCTGCGAGCTTTCTTT.

The chain employs TRBV29-1 and TRBJ1-2, with TRBD1 matching 7 bases. Germline-derived CDR1 and CDR2 are SQVTM and ANQGSEA. The CDR3 consists of 14 residues. Trimming at V came to 5 bases and at J to 8 bases, leaving 14 bases not matched to a gene. The CDR3 sequence is CSVTDHPGQIGYTF. The CDR3 bases are TGCAGCGTTACCGACCACCCGGGACAGATAGGCTACACCTTC.

This rearrangement joins TRBV6-5 to TRBJ2-5, with D possibly matching TRBD2 (5 bases). Trimming took off 6 bases at V and 3 bases at J, with 14 bases between the two ends. The CDR3 spans 14 residues. The germline V gene encodes CDR1 MNHEY and CDR2 SVGAGI. CDR3 DNA sequence: TGTGCCAGCAGACCCTCGGGGTTCAAAGAGACCCAGTACTTC. Translation: CASRPSGFKETQYF.

The genes are TRBV12-3 or TRBV12-4 and TRBJ1-2; D gene ambiguous. The CDR3 is 12 amino acids. Trimming left V 5 bases short and J 4 bases short, with 8 bases between. CDR3 sequence (DNA): TGTGCCAGCAGTAAGCCGGGCTATGGCTACACCTTC. Amino acid sequence: CASSKPGYGYTF.

The chain employs TRBV4-2 and TRBJ1-3; TRBD1 might be the D (5 bases). The V end was cut by 0 bases, the J end by 2 bases, with 14 bases between. The germline V gene encodes CDR1 LGHNA and CDR2 YNFKEQ. This CDR3 contains 17 residues. The CDR3 sequence is CASSQDVRGSTGNTIYF. CDR3 DNA sequence: TGTGCCAGCAGCCAAGACGTCCGGGGGTCTACTGGAAACACCATATATTTT.

CDR3 DNA: TGCAGCGTTGAGGGCAGTGCTAGCACAGATACGCAGTATTTT. Encoded protein: CSVEGSASTDTQYF. V and J are TRBV29-1 and TRBJ2-3; D remains unclear. The V end was cut by 3 bases, the J end by 0 bases, with 10 bases between. The germline CDR1 and CDR2 sequences are SQVTM and ANQGSEA. The CDR3 spans 14 residues.

The genes are TRBV11-3 and TRBJ1-1, with 8 positions matching TRBD1. V was pared by 5 bases and J by 2 bases, with 7 bases of the junction left unmatched. Germline V gene sequence: CDR1 SGHNT, CDR2 YENEEA. The length of the CDR3 is 15 residues. The CDR3 bases are TGTGCCAGCAGCCCGGAGGGACAGGTTAACACTGAAGCTTTCTTT. Residues: CASSPEGQVNTEAFF.